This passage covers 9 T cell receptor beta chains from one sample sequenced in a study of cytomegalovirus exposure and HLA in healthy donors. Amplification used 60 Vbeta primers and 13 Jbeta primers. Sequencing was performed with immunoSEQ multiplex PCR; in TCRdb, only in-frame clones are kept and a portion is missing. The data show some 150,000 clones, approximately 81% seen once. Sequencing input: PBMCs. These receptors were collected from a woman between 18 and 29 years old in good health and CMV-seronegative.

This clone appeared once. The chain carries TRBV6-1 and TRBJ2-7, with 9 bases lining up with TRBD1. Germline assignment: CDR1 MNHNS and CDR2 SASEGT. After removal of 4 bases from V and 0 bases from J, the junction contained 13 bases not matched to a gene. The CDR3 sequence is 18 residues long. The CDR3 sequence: CASSGGTGSHFSSYEQYF. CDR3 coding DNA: TGTGCCAGCAGTGGCGGGACAGGGTCCCACTTTAGCTCCTACGAGCAGTACTTC.

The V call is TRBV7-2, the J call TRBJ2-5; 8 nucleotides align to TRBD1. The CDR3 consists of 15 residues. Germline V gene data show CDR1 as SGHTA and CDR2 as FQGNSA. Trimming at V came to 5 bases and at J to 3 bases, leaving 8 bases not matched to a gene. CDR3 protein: CASSKAGGPKETQYF. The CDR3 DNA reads TGTGCCAGCAGCAAAGCAGGGGGCCCGAAAGAGACCCAGTACTTC. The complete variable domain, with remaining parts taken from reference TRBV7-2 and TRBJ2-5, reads GAGVSQSPSNKVTEKGKDVELRCDPISGHTALYWYRQSLGQGLEFLIYFQGNSAPDKSGLPSDRFSAERTGGSVSTLTIQRTQQEDSAVYLCASSKAGGPKETQYFGPGTRLLVL.

The chain's CDR3 is CASSTGGGRNYGYTF. The DNA of the CDR3 is TGTGCCAGCAGCACTGGAGGAGGGCGTAACTATGGCTACACCTTC. The V and J genes are TRBV6-1 and TRBJ1-2; D not certain. Trimming cost V 6 bases and J 1 base, with 15 bases left between them. The CDR3 totals 15 residues. In germline, CDR1 is MNHNS, CDR2 SASEGT.

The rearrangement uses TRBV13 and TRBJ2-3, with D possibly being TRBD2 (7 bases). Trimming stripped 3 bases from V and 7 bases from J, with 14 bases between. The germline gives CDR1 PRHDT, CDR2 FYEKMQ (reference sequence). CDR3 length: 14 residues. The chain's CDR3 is CASSLGGADYTQYF. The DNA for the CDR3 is TGTGCCAGCAGCTTGGGGGGGGCCGACTATACGCAGTATTTT. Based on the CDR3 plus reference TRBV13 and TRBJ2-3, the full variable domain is AAGVIQSPRHLIKEKRETATLKCYPIPRHDTVYWYQQGPGQDPQFLISFYEKMQSDKGSIPDRFSAQQFSDYHSELNMSSLELGDSALYFCASSLGGADYTQYFGPGTRLTVL.

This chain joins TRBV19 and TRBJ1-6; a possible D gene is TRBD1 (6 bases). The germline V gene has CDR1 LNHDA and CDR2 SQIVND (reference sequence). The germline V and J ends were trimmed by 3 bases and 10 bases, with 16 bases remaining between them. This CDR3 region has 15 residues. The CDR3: CASSMSWQGFSPLHF. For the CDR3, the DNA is TGTGCCAGTAGTATGTCGTGGCAGGGGTTCTCACCCCTCCACTTT.

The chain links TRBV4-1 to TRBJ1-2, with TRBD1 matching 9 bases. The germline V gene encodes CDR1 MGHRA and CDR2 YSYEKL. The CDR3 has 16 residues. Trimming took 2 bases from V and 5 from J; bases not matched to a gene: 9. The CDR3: CASSQFTGGAGYGYTF. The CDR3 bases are TGCGCCAGCAGCCAATTCACAGGGGGCGCGGGATATGGCTACACCTTC.

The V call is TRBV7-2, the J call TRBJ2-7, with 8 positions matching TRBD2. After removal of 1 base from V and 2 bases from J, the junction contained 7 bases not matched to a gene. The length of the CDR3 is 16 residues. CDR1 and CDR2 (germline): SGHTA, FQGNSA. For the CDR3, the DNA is TGTGCCAGCAGCTTAGTTCAAGCGGGAGCGCCCTACGAGCAGTACTTC. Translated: CASSLVQAGAPYEQYF.

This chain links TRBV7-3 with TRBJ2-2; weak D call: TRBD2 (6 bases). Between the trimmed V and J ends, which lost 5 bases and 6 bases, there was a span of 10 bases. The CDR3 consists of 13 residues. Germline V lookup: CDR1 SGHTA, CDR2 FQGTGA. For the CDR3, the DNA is TGTGCCAGCAGCCCGACTAGTGCCGGGGAGCTGTTTTTT. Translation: CASSPTSAGELFF.

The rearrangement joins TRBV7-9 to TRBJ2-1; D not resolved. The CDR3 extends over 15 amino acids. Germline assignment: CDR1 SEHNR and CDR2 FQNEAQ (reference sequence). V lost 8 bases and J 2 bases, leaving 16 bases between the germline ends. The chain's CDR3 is CASSSTRSTYNEQFF. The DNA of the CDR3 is TGTGCCAGCTCCTCTACCAGGTCAACCTACAATGAGCAGTTCTTC. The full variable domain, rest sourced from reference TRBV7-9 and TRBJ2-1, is DTGVSQNPRHKITKRGQNVTFRCDPISEHNRLYWYRQTLGQGPEFLTYFQNEAQLEKSRLLSDRFSAERPKGSFSTLEIQRTEQGDSAMYLCASSSTRSTYNEQFFGPGTRLTVL.